This entry lists 25 T cell receptor delta chains sequenced from one sample in a study of gamma-delta chains in newborns, infants, children. TCRdb repeated clone calling on the reads with CATT. This table has some 4,300 delta-chain clones, approximately 3% appearing once. Sequencing used blood. The receptors here all came from a child who was a newborn, infant or young child, either healthy, febrile or measles-vaccinated (not recorded which).

This clone rates as medium-sized. Different DNA sequences within this sample yield the same CDR3. This chain joins TRDV2 and TRDJ3; 11 bases fit TRDD3. V trimming: 1 base; J trimming: 0 bases; junction bases outside the gene matches: 4. The germline V gene encodes CDR1 GEAIGNYY and CDR2 EKD. The CDR3 is made up of 19 amino acids. DNA of the CDR3: TGTGCCTGTGACACTGGGGGATACGGAAGCTCCTGGGACACCCGACAGATGTTTTTC. Protein product: CACDTGGYGSSWDTRQMFF.

This clone is termed medium-sized. The rearrangement links TRDV2 to TRDJ3; no firm D call. The germline CDR1 and CDR2 sequences are GEAIGNYY and EKD. The V and J ends lost 0 bases and 0 bases respectively, with 11 bases between them. CDR3 length equals 18 residues. For the CDR3, the DNA is TGTGCCTGTGACACCGTGGATCGGAGCTCCTGGGACACCCGACAGATGTTTTTC. It specifies CACDTVDRSSWDTRQMFF.

Points on this clone: A clone one base away is much larger, so this may be a read error. This rearrangement joins TRDV2 to TRDJ2, with 9 positions matching TRDD3. CDR3 size: 19 residues. Looked up from germline, CDR1 is GEAIGNYY and CDR2 is EKD. V was pared by 0 bases and J by 3 bases, with 13 bases of the junction left unmatched. The DNA for the CDR3 is TGTGCCTGTGACACCGTAGTAGGGGGATACCACCCTCTGACAGCACAACTCTTCTTT. Amino acids: CACDTVVGGYHPLTAQLFF.

Remarks on this clone: A far larger clone lies a single base away; this is likely a read error. This sample also contains other DNA sequences that code for the same CDR3. This CDR3 is CACDTYWGSSWDTRQMFF. The CDR3, as DNA: TGTGCCTGTGACACGTACTGGGGGAGCTCCTGGGACACCCGGCAGATGTTTTTC. V usage is TRDV2 and J usage is TRDJ3; 9 bases fit TRDD3. Germline loops: CDR1 GEAIGNYY, CDR2 EKD. This CDR3 is built from 18 residues.

To note about this clone: For this DNA, TCRdb reports the protein of a much larger clone, which diverges at residue 5, most likely from a read error; the protein presented here is translated directly from the DNA. This sequence joins TRDV2 and TRDJ2; 11 bases are a match to TRDD3. CDR1 is GEAIGNYY and CDR2 is EKD in the germline V gene. The CDR3 is made up of 14 amino acids. Losses at the gene ends were 3 bases for V and 5 bases for J; bases not matched to a gene: 1. DNA of the CDR3: TGTGCCTGTGACGCTGGGGGATACACAGCACAACTCTTCTTT. Its translation: CACDAGGYTAQLFF.

The table lists this clone with a few counts. For this DNA, TCRdb reports the protein of a much larger clone, which diverges at residue 8, most likely from a read error; the protein presented here is translated directly from the DNA. The chain links TRDV2 to TRDJ3; no clear D. This CDR3 has 17 residues. Germline CDR1 reads GEAIGNYY; CDR2 reads EKD. V dropped 3 bases and J dropped 1 base, with 12 bases sitting between them. CDR3 region: CACDSVERSWDTRQMFF. The CDR3 DNA sequence: TGTGCCTGTGACTCCGTGGAGAGATCCTGGGACACCCGACAGATGTTTTTC.

This clone is termed large. Other DNA sequences in the sample encode the same CDR3. The chain is built from TRDV2 and TRDJ3; 8 bases agree with TRDD3. V gave up 3 bases and J gave up 5 bases; unmatched junction bases: 5. The germline gives CDR1 GEAIGNYY, CDR2 EKD. The CDR3 runs 16 residues. The CDR3 bases are TGTGCCTGTGACCCAACGGGGATACGGGACACCCGACAGATGTTTTTC. It yields the protein CACDPTGIRDTRQMFF.

In its sample, this clone was seen a few times. Since a far larger clone is one base different, this is likely a read error. V and J are TRDV2 and TRDJ3; 13 bases agree with TRDD3. V lost 3 bases to trimming and J lost 0 bases; unmatched junction nucleotides: 4. This CDR3 is 19 amino acids long. The germline V gene has CDR1 GEAIGNYY and CDR2 EKD. CDR3: CACDVLGDTSSWDTRQMFF. The DNA for the CDR3 is TGTGCCTGTGACGTACTGGGGGATACGAGCTCCTGGGACACCCGACAGATGTTTTTC.

Note on this clone: The protein that TCRdb holds for this DNA derives from a much larger clone and differs from the translated DNA at residue 5, which likely indicates a read error; the protein shown here is translated from the DNA. This chain's CDR3 is CACDKYWGSSWDTRQMFF. As DNA, the CDR3 is TGTGCCTGTGACAAGTACTGGGGGAGCTCCTGGGACACCCGACAGATGTTTTTC. This chain uses TRDV2 with TRDJ3; TRDD3 matches 9 bases. The CDR3 sequence is 18 residues long. Losses at the gene ends were 2 bases for V and 0 bases for J; bases not matched to a gene: 4. Germline lookup yields CDR1 GEAIGNYY and CDR2 EKD.

As regards this clone: This may come from a read error, since a much larger clone is one base off. The sample carries other DNA sequences with the same CDR3. This chain links TRDV2 with TRDJ3; 9 bases align to TRDD3. CDR3 length equals 19 residues. Germline lookup yields CDR1 GEAIGNYY and CDR2 EKD. Here the CDR3 DNA reads TGTGCCTGCGACACCGCCGGGGGATACAGCTCCTGGGACACCCGACAGATGTTTTTC. The encoded protein is CACDTAGGYSSWDTRQMFF.

Details on this clone: Its ends do not fully match the called genes, so a read error is possible. The rearrangement joins TRDV2 to TRDJ3, with 9 bases matching TRDD3. CDR3 length: 19 amino acids. CDR1 is GEAIGNYY, CDR2 EKD, per germline. The CDR3 here is CACDTATGGYSSDTRQMFF. Here the CDR3 DNA reads TGTGCCTGTGACACCGCTACCGGGGGATACTCCTCGGACACCCGACAGATGTTTTTC.

This clone was observed a handful of times. A far larger clone differs by one base, so this is likely a read error. The same CDR3 arises from other DNA sequences in this sample as well. J is TRDJ3 and V is TRDV2, with 12 bases fitting TRDD3. Germline V gene sequence: CDR1 GEAIGNYY, CDR2 EKD. The CDR3 has 18 residues. Here the CDR3 reads CACDSTGGYSWDTRQMFF. The CDR3 DNA is TGTGCCTGTGACAGTACTGGGGGATACTCCTGGGACACCCGGCAGATGTTTTTC.

A few counts support this clone. TCRdb pairs this DNA with a much larger clone's protein that differs at residue 6, likely a read error; the protein shown was translated from the DNA. The V call is TRDV2, the J call TRDJ2; D perhaps matches TRDD3 (6 bases). Trimming left V 2 bases short and J 1 base short, with 10 bases between. Germline values: CDR1 GEAIGNYY, CDR2 EKD. The length of the CDR3 is 15 residues. The CDR3 DNA reads as TGTGCCTGTGACATACCGGGGGATTTGACAGCACAACTCTTCTTT. This translates into CACDIPGDLTAQLFF.

To note about this clone: This likely came from a read error, as a far larger clone is one base away. The genes are TRDV2 and TRDJ3; TRDD3 aligns across 8 bases. Germline loops: CDR1 GEAIGNYY, CDR2 EKD. Losses at the gene ends were 0 bases for V and 1 base for J; bases not matched to a gene: 13. The CDR3 contains 21 residues. CDR3 in DNA: TGTGCCTGTGACACCGCCGTCTCTGGGGGAGACAAATCCTGGGACACCCGACAGATGTTTTTC. It translates to CACDTAVSGGDKSWDTRQMFF.

This clone came up a few times. TCRdb's protein for this DNA is that of a much larger clone and differs from the translation at residue 11, likely a read error; the protein shown is the DNA translation. This chain connects TRDV2 to TRDJ3; D perhaps matches TRDD3 (6 bases). Germline loops: CDR1 GEAIGNYY, CDR2 EKD. The CDR3 runs 17 residues. The CDR3 loop is CACDTWADTWGTRQMFF. The DNA for the CDR3 is TGTGCCTGTGACACGTGGGCGGATACCTGGGGCACCCGACAGATGTTTTTC.

Relative to its sample, this clone is medium-sized. A read error is possible here, since a much larger clone lies one base away. The rearrangement uses TRDV2 and TRDJ3; D is possibly TRDD3 (5 bases). Germline values: CDR1 GEAIGNYY, CDR2 EKD. This CDR3 comprises 14 residues. CDR3 sequence reads: CARDILGDTRQMFF. CDR3 nucleotide sequence: TGTGCCCGTGACATACTGGGGGACACCCGACAGATGTTTTTC.

This clone appeared a few times. This probably arose from a read error, given a far larger clone one base away. The V call is TRDV2, the J call TRDJ1; a possible D gene is TRDD3 (6 bases). The V end lost 5 bases, the J end lost 3 bases, and 12 bases lay between the germline ends. The CDR3 runs 13 residues. Germline CDR1 and CDR2: GEAIGNYY and EKD. CDR3 bases: TGTGCCTGTGGCCTCCTGGGGTCCGATAAACTCATCTTT. It encodes CACGLLGSDKLIF.

As for this clone: The protein recorded in TCRdb matches a much larger clone and deviates from this DNA's translation at residue 14, suggesting a read error; the protein here is obtained by translating the DNA. This rearrangement joins TRDV2 to TRDJ2; D not certain. This CDR3 is 16 amino acids long. Germline V CDR1 and CDR2: GEAIGNYY, EKD. The CDR3 reads CACDTGFGSLTAQPFF. DNA of the CDR3: TGTGCCTGTGACACCGGATTTGGGTCATTGACAGCACAACCCTTCTTT.

This clone is medium-sized by share. Other DNA sequences in the same sample also yield this CDR3. This chain connects TRDV2 to TRDJ3, with TRDD3 identical over 12 bases. V lost 3 bases to trimming and J lost 0 bases; unmatched junction nucleotides: 11. CDR3 length equals 21 residues. Germline V gene data show CDR1 as GEAIGNYY and CDR2 as EKD. CDR3 residues: CACDSNWGILQSSWDTRQMFF. The CDR3 DNA is TGTGCCTGTGACTCAAACTGGGGGATACTCCAGAGCTCCTGGGACACCCGACAGATGTTTTTC.

As to this clone: This likely stems from a read error, as it lies one base from a far larger clone. The identical CDR3 is also encoded by other nucleotide sequences in the sample. V usage is TRDV2 and J usage is TRDJ1; 10 bases align to TRDD3. J lost 0 bases, V lost 4 bases, and 7 bases had no gene match. The V gene's germline CDR1 is GEAIGNYY and CDR2 EKD. This CDR3 has 16 residues. CDR3 sequence reads: CACDVLGDADTDKLIF. In nucleotides, the CDR3 is TGTGCCTGTGATGTACTGGGGGATGCTGACACCGATAAACTCATCTTT.

Details on this clone: The protein recorded in TCRdb matches a much larger clone and deviates from this DNA's translation at residue 9, suggesting a read error; the protein here is obtained by translating the DNA. The chain couples TRDV2 to TRDJ3, with TRDD3 matching over 8 bases. The CDR3 runs to 18 residues. V lost 0 bases and J lost 0; bases outside the gene matches: 3. Germline V gives CDR1 GEAIGNYY, CDR2 EKD. The CDR3, as DNA: TGTGCCTGTGACACCGGTTGGGGGATCTCCTGGGACACCCGACAGATGTTTTTC. Its translation is CACDTGWGISWDTRQMFF.

This clone was counted between two and nine times. The protein held in TCRdb is that of a much larger clone and does not match this DNA's translation at residue 9, likely because of a read error; the protein shown is translated from the DNA. This chain links TRDV2 with TRDJ2; 10 nucleotides line up with TRDD3. This CDR3 has 15 residues. CDR1 GEAIGNYY and CDR2 EKD come from the germline V gene. J gave up 4 bases and V 3 bases, and 4 bases lay outside the gene matches. DNA of the CDR3: TGTGCCTGTGACGTACTGGGGGATGCGACAGCACAACTCTTCTTT. Residues: CACDVLGDATAQLFF.

A note on this clone: A much larger clone lies a single base off, so this may be a read error. The sample holds other DNA sequences that translate to the same CDR3. The chain carries TRDV1 and TRDJ2; TRDD3 aligns across 8 bases. The CDR3 runs 23 residues. The V segment lost 3 bases and the J segment 0 bases; nucleotides outside the gene matches: 24. Germline CDR1 reads TSWWSYY; CDR2 reads QGS. CDR3 residues: CALGEEGRASLILGVPLTAQLFF. As DNA, the CDR3 is TGTGCTCTTGGGGAGGAAGGAAGGGCTTCCCTCATACTGGGGGTCCCTTTGACAGCACAACTCTTCTTT.

On this clone itself: TCRdb shows a much larger clone's protein in place of this DNA's translation, and the two differ at residue 6, likely through a read error; the protein shown is translated from the DNA. The chain couples TRDV2 to TRDJ2, with TRDD3 identical over 7 bases. V dropped 0 bases and J dropped 4; count of bases not matched to a gene: 1. CDR1 is GEAIGNYY, CDR2 EKD, per germline. The CDR3 totals 14 residues. As DNA, the CDR3 is TGTGCCTGTGACACCTGGGATACGACAGCACAACTCTTCTTT. Its protein product is CACDTWDTTAQLFF.

This clone was seen only a few times. It differs at one base from a far larger clone, so likely a read error. Other DNA variants within this sample encode the same CDR3. The J gene is TRDJ2, the V gene TRDV2, with 7 bases identical to TRDD3. The CDR3 consists of 13 residues. CDR1 is GEAIGNYY, CDR2 EKD, per germline. The DNA for the CDR3 is TGTGCCTGTGACACCTGGGGGACAGCTCAACTCTTCTTT. Translated, it gives CACDTWGTAQLFF.